This T cell receptor (beta chain) was recovered during a study of post-analysis software for immune sequencing data. Points from the study as a whole: Five TRBV segments, including TRBV5-6, TRBV5-1 and TRBV20-1, were more frequent in patients than controls.

V gave up 4 bases and J gave up 9 bases; unmatched junction bases: 8. The CDR3 spans 15 residues. Germline CDR1 SGHRS, CDR2 YFSETQ. This clonotype has just a few counts. Antigen specificity is unknown. Incorporated into the TCR beta cDNA libraries were unique molecular identifiers, which served to reduce PCR and sequencing biases. TCRdb ran MiXCR on the PCR reads and lists one entry per CDR3 protein. The repertoire consists of roughly 800,000 distinct CDR3 sequences, with roughly 50% occurring once and the leading ten covering 4.9%. Material for sequencing was blood. The TCR originated in a girl under 18 with multiple sclerosis. The J gene is TRBJ2-1, the V gene TRBV5-1; 12 bases map to TRBD2. CDR3 residues: CASSPSSGRAGEQFF. The CDR3 nucleotides read TGCGCCAGCAGCCCCTCTAGCGGGAGGGCCGGTGAGCAGTTCTTC.